There are many counts of the clone carrying this T cell receptor beta chain. Its target is not known. The cDNA came from 5'RACE with 10-nucleotide random UMIs. Via MiXCR, TCRdb re-called the 5' RACE reads, giving one row per CDR3 protein. The sample shows 25,000 to 30,000 distinct CDR3 sequences, 5% to 7.5% of them seen only once. This specimen comes from a study of neurological immune-mediated disorders. The study's findings and limits: The greatest TCR clonal expansion occurred in HTLV-1-associated myelopathy and the least in multiple sclerosis, which fell below healthy controls.

Between the trimmed V and J ends, which lost 1 base and 8 bases, there was a span of 6 bases. Germline CDR1 reads ENHRY; CDR2 reads SYGVKD. This CDR3 contains 13 residues. The chain joins TRBV10-3 to TRBJ1-6; D not resolved. The receptor's source is a woman aged 50 to 60 in good health. Sequenced material: PBMCs. DNA of the CDR3: TGTGCCATCAGTGAGTACGGCGATTCACCCCTCCACTTT. Translated: CAISEYGDSPLHF.